Shown below are 18 T cell receptor beta chains from a single sample sequenced in a study of siplizumab effects on memory and regulatory T cells. The data were produced by immunoSEQ multiplex PCR, yet TCRdb's version contains in-frame clones alone and is incomplete. Of more than 90,000 clones detected, around 94% appear once; the ten largest clones hold 1% to 1.5%. Sequenced material: non-Treg CD4+ T cells sorted from blood. These receptors all stem from a human donor in good health.

This rearrangement joins TRBV5-1 to TRBJ2-7, with D perhaps TRBD1 (5 bases). The CDR3 runs 14 residues. Trimming removed 4 bases from V and 1 base from J, with 12 bases in between. CDR1 is SGHRS and CDR2 is YFSETQ in the germline V gene. CDR3 DNA sequence: TGCGCCAGCAGCAAGACAGTGACTTCCTACGAGCAGTACTTC. Its translation: CASSKTVTSYEQYF.

CDR3: CSVATDRAPYEQYF. The CDR3 region has the DNA TGCAGCGTTGCTACTGACAGGGCCCCCTACGAGCAGTACTTC. The chain couples TRBV29-1 to TRBJ2-7, with TRBD1 identical over 7 bases. Losses at the gene ends were 4 bases for V and 2 bases for J; bases not matched to a gene: 8. CDR1 and CDR2 from the germline V gene are SQVTM and ANQGSEA. This CDR3 has 14 residues.

The V and J genes are TRBV2 and TRBJ2-7; D may be TRBD1 (5 bases). This CDR3 comprises 14 residues. Germline CDR1 and CDR2: SNHLY and FYNNEI. The V end lost 1 base, the J end lost 5 bases, and 12 bases lay between the germline ends. This CDR3 reads CASSEGRQGHEQYF. The CDR3 DNA reads TGTGCCAGCAGTGAAGGGCGGCAGGGCCACGAGCAGTACTTC.

The chain employs TRBV6-1 and TRBJ1-1, with D perhaps matching TRBD1 (6 bases). Trimming removed 1 base at V and 1 base at J, with 10 bases between. Germline values: CDR1 MNHNS, CDR2 SASEGT. The CDR3 contains 15 residues. The CDR3 spells CASSEERGRNTEAFF. Written as DNA, the CDR3 is TGTGCCAGCAGTGAAGAGCGGGGGCGGAACACTGAAGCTTTCTTT.

In its sample, this clone was seen once. The chain combines TRBV2 with TRBJ1-5; 9 bases map to TRBD1. In germline, CDR1 is SNHLY, CDR2 FYNNEI. The CDR3 sequence is 14 residues long. Trimming at V came to 7 bases and at J to 7 bases, leaving 8 bases not matched to a gene. CDR3 sequence (DNA): TGTGCCAGCAACGCACAGGGGGCGAGACAGCCCCAGCATTTT. Translating gives CASNAQGARQPQHF.

J is TRBJ2-1 and V is TRBV28; no reliable D call. Germline lookup yields CDR1 MDHEN and CDR2 SYDVKM. The CDR3 is 13 residues long. The V and J ends lost 6 bases and 5 bases respectively, with 11 bases between them. The CDR3 region is CASSRPNHNEQFF. The CDR3 region has the DNA TGTGCCAGCAGCCGGCCTAACCACAATGAGCAGTTCTTC.

The gene calls are TRBV7-3 and TRBJ2-1; TRBD1 agrees at 9 bases. CDR3 length: 17 amino acids. The germline V gene has CDR1 SGHTA and CDR2 FQGTGA. V was pared by 5 bases and J by 1 base, with 9 bases of the junction left unmatched. DNA for the CDR3: TGTGCCAGCAGCCTCATACCCGGGACAGGGTCCTACAATGAGCAGTTCTTC. Translated, it gives CASSLIPGTGSYNEQFF. The full variable domain, with the rest looked up from reference TRBV7-3 and TRBJ2-1, is GAGVSQTPSNKVTEKGKYVELRCDPISGHTALYWYRQSLGQGPEFLIYFQGTGAADDSGLPNDRFFAVRPEGSVSTLKIQRTERGDSAVYLCASSLIPGTGSYNEQFFGPGTRLTVL.

The V gene is TRBV19, the J gene TRBJ2-1; TRBD2 matches 8 bases. This CDR3 comprises 14 residues. The junction had 13 bases not matched to a gene; V was cut back by 3 bases and J by 15 bases. CDR1 and CDR2 from the germline V gene are LNHDA and SQIVND (reference sequence). CDR3 sequence reads: CASSMQAGTRGGFF. CDR3 bases: TGTGCCAGTAGTATGCAAGCCGGGACTAGAGGAGGGTTCTTC.

V and J are TRBV5-4 and TRBJ1-3; D gene uncertain. The germline CDR1 and CDR2 sequences are SGHNT and YYREEE (reference sequence). The germline V and J ends were trimmed by 0 bases and 0 bases, with 7 bases remaining between them. The CDR3 sequence is 15 residues long. The CDR3 is CASSLGIHSGNTIYF. As DNA, the CDR3 is TGTGCCAGCAGCTTGGGGATTCACTCTGGAAACACCATATATTTT.

The CDR3 DNA reads TGTGCCAGCAGCTTGCGGGACGGGCGTAATGAAAAACTGTTTTTT. Protein product: CASSLRDGRNEKLFF. This chain uses TRBV7-9 with TRBJ1-4; perhaps TRBD1 as D (5 bases). V lost 3 bases to trimming and J lost 4 bases, with 12 bases between them. Germline values: CDR1 SEHNR, CDR2 FQNEAQ (reference sequence). CDR3 length: 15 residues.

This clone appeared a single time. The chain carries TRBV7-2 and TRBJ2-7; D perhaps matches TRBD2 (6 bases). This CDR3 contains 17 residues. Germline V CDR1 and CDR2: SGHTA, FQGNSA. V was shortened by 5 bases and J by 3 bases, with 23 bases between the two germline ends. This chain's CDR3 is CASSPQVFRGTVYEQYF. CDR3 coding DNA: TGTGCCAGCAGCCCGCAGGTTTTTCGGGGGACCGTCTACGAGCAGTACTTC.

This chain links TRBV5-6 with TRBJ2-7, with 7 positions matching TRBD1. Germline trimming cut 1 base from V and 6 bases from J; bases unmatched to any gene: 10. CDR3 size: 15 residues. Germline CDR1 reads SGHDT; CDR2 reads YYEEEE. CDR3 in amino acids: CASSLFDRERTEQYF. DNA for the CDR3: TGTGCCAGCAGCTTGTTTGACAGGGAGAGGACCGAGCAGTACTTC.

The CDR3 sequence is CASSLELNTEAFF. The CDR3 region has the DNA TGCGCCAGCAGCTTGGAGCTGAACACTGAAGCTTTCTTT. The chain has TRBV5-1 and TRBJ1-1; D call uncertain. The CDR3 runs 13 residues. Germline V lookup: CDR1 SGHRS, CDR2 YFSETQ. V shed 0 bases and J shed 0 bases, with 3 bases lying between them.

The chain is built from TRBV11-2 and TRBJ2-7, with D perhaps matching TRBD1 (6 bases). Deletions cut 3 bases from V and 4 bases from J, with 13 bases between. Germline V gives CDR1 SGHAT, CDR2 FQNNGV. This CDR3 has 14 residues. CDR3 protein: CASSLNRDIYEQYF. The CDR3 DNA follows: TGTGCCAGCAGCTTGAACCGGGACATATACGAGCAGTACTTC.

The chain couples TRBV5-1 to TRBJ2-1; 9 bases are a match to TRBD2. The junction had 15 bases not matched to a gene; V was cut back by 4 bases and J by 10 bases. CDR1 SGHRS and CDR2 YFSETQ come from the germline V gene. This CDR3 has 16 amino acids. The CDR3 nucleotides read TGCGCCAGCAGCCTGAACGGGGGAGCGGGAGGCCGGGAGCAGTTCTTC. Translation gives CASSLNGGAGGREQFF.

The rearrangement joins TRBV11-2 to TRBJ1-5; D not resolved. V was shortened by 2 bases and J by 4 bases, with 18 bases between the two germline ends. Germline V CDR1 and CDR2: SGHAT, FQNNGV. This CDR3 contains 17 residues. CDR3 loop: CASSLKAPPGRNQPQHF. CDR3 DNA: TGTGCCAGCAGCTTAAAGGCTCCACCGGGGAGGAATCAGCCCCAGCATTTT.

V gene TRBV6-5 combines with J gene TRBJ2-7, with D tentatively TRBD1 (6 bases). V lost 5 bases and J 2 bases, leaving 10 bases between the germline ends. The CDR3 is 13 amino acids. Germline V gives CDR1 MNHEY, CDR2 SVGAGI. CDR3 in amino acids: CASSVGTPYEQYF. The DNA of the CDR3 is TGTGCCAGCAGTGTCGGGACACCCTACGAGCAGTACTTC.

This chain links TRBV30 with TRBJ2-7; D unresolved. Deletions cut 6 bases from V and 1 base from J, with 7 bases between. The CDR3 extends over 11 amino acids. CDR1 is GTSNPN and CDR2 is SVGIG in the germline V gene (reference sequence). The CDR3 loop reads CACKASYEQYF. As DNA, the CDR3 is TGTGCCTGCAAAGCGTCCTACGAGCAGTACTTC.